One sample yielded the 13 T cell receptor beta chains listed below, sequenced in a study of cytomegalovirus exposure and HLA in healthy donors (dated by TCRdb to about 2017). Receptor libraries were prepared by the immunoSEQ multiplex PCR assay. For the multiplex PCR, a mixture combining 60 forward primers for TCR Vbeta segments and 13 reverse primers for TCR Jbeta segments was used. TCRdb carries this immuneACCESS record with in-frame sequences only. Its versions omit some clonotypes, under half of them owing to an unresolved V gene in the studies checked, with the rest unexplained. This sample has 170,000 or so clones in its table, and 70% to 90% of those were observed once. About 2.2% of the sample goes to the ten largest clones. Material for sequencing was PBMCs. The receptors were sampled from a woman aged 30 to 39 in good health and CMV-seronegative.

The chain recombines TRBV5-4 with TRBJ1-4; D gene ambiguous. Germline V gives CDR1 SGHNT, CDR2 YYREEE (reference sequence). The V end lost 0 bases, the J end lost 0 bases, and 6 bases lay between the germline ends. CDR3 length: 15 amino acids. The chain's CDR3 is CASSLDSATNEKLFF. CDR3 coding DNA: TGTGCCAGCAGCTTGGATTCTGCAACTAATGAAAAACTGTTTTTT. The variable domain in full, with the rest retrieved from reference TRBV5-4 and TRBJ1-4, is ETGVTQSPTHLIKTRGQQVTLRCSSQSGHNTVSWYQQALGQGPQFIFQYYREEENGRGNFPPRFSGLQFPNYSSELNVNALELDDSALYLCASSLDSATNEKLFFGSGTQLSVL.

This chain connects TRBV19 to TRBJ1-1, with D uncertain. The ends were cut back, 6 bases at V and 0 bases at J, with 14 bases in the middle. In germline, CDR1 is LNHDA, CDR2 SQIVND (reference sequence). The CDR3 runs 15 residues. CDR3 sequence (DNA): TGTGCCAGTAGCTCGGAGGGCAAATTGAACACTGAAGCTTTCTTT. Translation: CASSSEGKLNTEAFF.

This clone was seen a handful of times. The chain carries TRBV11-2 and TRBJ2-1; D is perhaps TRBD2 (6 bases). Trimming took off 5 bases at V and 6 bases at J, with 14 bases between the two ends. The CDR3 has 14 residues. Per germline, CDR1 SGHAT and CDR2 FQNNGV. The chain's CDR3 is CASSSTRDFNEQFF. DNA of the CDR3: TGTGCCAGCAGCAGCACCCGGGACTTCAATGAGCAGTTCTTC. The full variable domain, with the rest looked up from reference TRBV11-2 and TRBJ2-1, is EAGVAQSPRYKIIEKRQSVAFWCNPISGHATLYWYQQILGQGPKLLIQFQNNGVVDDSQLPKDRFSAERLKGVDSTLKIQPAKLEDSAVYLCASSSTRDFNEQFFGPGTRLTVL.

This chain uses TRBV5-1 with TRBJ1-1; possibly TRBD1 for D (5 bases). The CDR3 totals 14 residues. CDR1 is SGHRS, CDR2 YFSETQ, per germline. Between the trimmed V and J ends, which lost 7 bases and 4 bases, there was a span of 17 bases. CDR3 loop: CASGRGTAGTEAFF. Written as DNA, the CDR3 is TGCGCCAGCGGCCGGGGCACAGCGGGCACTGAAGCTTTCTTT.

The V call is TRBV28, the J call TRBJ2-5; TRBD2 might be the D (5 bases). The tail of the sequence fits TRBJ2-7 better, so the J call may be wrong. There are 14 residues in the CDR3. Germline V gene lookup returns CDR1 MDHEN and CDR2 SYDVKM. CDR3: CASSFSSSSYEQYF. The CDR3 coding sequence is TGTGCCAGCAGTTTCTCTAGCAGCTCCTACGAGCAGTACTTC.

V is TRBV28 and J is TRBJ2-1; 7 bases map to TRBD1. The CDR3 runs 16 residues. CDR1 and CDR2 from the germline V gene are MDHEN and SYDVKM. With 5 bases clipped from V and 3 bases from J, the junction kept 10 bases outside the gene matches. The CDR3 coding sequence is TGTGCCAGCAGTGTCGGGGACAGAAAACGCTACAATGAGCAGTTCTTC. Translation gives CASSVGDRKRYNEQFF.

The rearrangement joins TRBV29-1 to TRBJ2-5; D perhaps matches TRBD2 (7 bases). Near its end, the DNA agrees better with TRBJ2-7, so the J call may be wrong. This CDR3 spans 17 amino acids. From germline, CDR1 is SQVTM and CDR2 ANQGSEA. The CDR3 nucleotides read TGCAGCGTTGTTGGTGGGGACACTACGGGGGGACTATACGAGCAGTACTTC. It is translated as CSVVGGDTTGGLYEQYF.

J is TRBJ2-7 and V is TRBV7-2; D is perhaps TRBD1 (5 bases). CDR1 and CDR2 from the germline V gene are SGHTA and FQGNSA. V was cut by 4 bases and J by 4 bases, with 14 bases left in between. The CDR3 runs to 14 residues. Here the CDR3 reads CASSSSAGPYEQYF. CDR3 DNA sequence: TGTGCCAGCAGCTCGTCGGCAGGGCCATACGAGCAGTACTTC.

The chain employs TRBV6-4 and TRBJ1-1; D is undetermined. Trimming shortened V by 6 bases and J by 2 bases, and 13 bases separated the two germline ends. There are 14 residues in the CDR3. Germline CDR1 MRHNA, CDR2 SNTAGT. The CDR3 DNA reads TGTGCCAGCAGGCGGTCTATCTTAAACACTGAAGCTTTCTTT. Translated, it gives CASRRSILNTEAFF.

The CDR3 region is CASSLVRTSGETQYF. The CDR3 region has the DNA TGTGCCAGCAGCTTAGTTCGAACAAGTGGAGAGACCCAGTACTTC. The rearrangement joins TRBV7-2 to TRBJ2-5; D is uncertain. CDR1 is SGHTA and CDR2 is FQGNSA in the germline V gene. The CDR3 loop spans 15 amino acids. Deletions cut 1 base from V and 4 bases from J, with 13 bases between. The full variable domain, its missing parts supplied by reference TRBV7-2 and TRBJ2-5, is GAGVSQSPSNKVTEKGKDVELRCDPISGHTALYWYRQSLGQGLEFLIYFQGNSAPDKSGLPSDRFSAERTGGSVSTLTIQRTQQEDSAVYLCASSLVRTSGETQYFGPGTRLLVL.

The rearrangement uses TRBV19 and TRBJ1-5, with a tentative D call TRBD1 (5 bases). This CDR3 spans 14 amino acids. Trimming left V 3 bases short and J 1 base short, with 7 bases between. CDR1 LNHDA and CDR2 SQIVND come from the germline V gene (reference sequence). CDR3 in amino acids: CASSIGGSNQPQHF. The DNA of the CDR3 is TGTGCCAGTAGTATTGGGGGGAGCAATCAGCCCCAGCATTTT.

In the case of this clone: The sample holds other DNA sequences that translate to the same CDR3. The chain has TRBV2 and TRBJ1-5; tentative D call: TRBD1 (6 bases). Germline assignment: CDR1 SNHLY and CDR2 FYNNEI. The CDR3 extends over 14 amino acids. Deletions cut 5 bases from V and 2 bases from J, with 10 bases between. The CDR3 DNA reads TGTGCCAGCAGTACCAGACAGGGCAATCAGCCCCAGCATTTT. Encoded protein: CASSTRQGNQPQHF.

The chain couples TRBV9 to TRBJ2-3; the match to TRBD2 covers 11 bases. The germline V gene encodes CDR1 SGDLS and CDR2 YYNGEE. The CDR3 extends over 15 amino acids. With V trimmed by 2 bases and J by 2 bases, 1 base remained unmatched. CDR3 sequence (DNA): TGTGCCAGCAGCGTTAGCGGGGGGGCCACAGATACGCAGTATTTT. Translation gives CASSVSGGATDTQYF.